The 17 T cell receptor beta chains presented below share a single source sample, sequenced in a study of STAT5B mutations in CD4+ large granular lymphocyte leukemia (dated by TCRdb to 2021 to 2024). Library prep was done by the immunoSEQ multiplex PCR assay. Held by TCRdb, this immuneACCESS table contains in-frame sequences only and omits some clones. Under half of the omission traces to an unresolved V gene where checked; the cause of the rest is unknown. The sample data list 25,000 to 35,000 clones, and roughly 84% of these were observed just once. The ten most abundant clones make up 6.2% of the sample. The sequencing input was CD4+ T cells from blood buffy coats. Receptors were obtained from a human donor in good health.

J is TRBJ1-2 and V is TRBV6-5, with 8 bases matching TRBD1. The CDR3 is made up of 16 amino acids. Germline V gene lookup returns CDR1 MNHEY and CDR2 SVGAGI. The ends lost 0 bases at V and 4 bases at J; junction bases unmatched: 7. In nucleotides, the CDR3 is TGTGCCAGCAGTTACTCGAGGACAGGGACTCTCTATGGCTACACCTTC. Its translation is CASSYSRTGTLYGYTF.

The chain joins TRBV7-8 to TRBJ1-2; perhaps TRBD1 as D (5 bases). Germline-derived CDR1 and CDR2 are SGHVS and FQNEAQ. V lost 3 bases to trimming and J lost 1 base, with 6 bases between them. CDR3 length: 13 amino acids. In DNA form, the CDR3 reads TGTGCCAGCAGCTTGGGGGTTAACTATGGCTACACCTTC. Translated: CASSLGVNYGYTF.

The chain employs TRBV5-1 and TRBJ1-1; D is ambiguous. Per germline, CDR1 SGHRS and CDR2 YFSETQ. The CDR3 runs to 13 residues. V was shortened by 4 bases and J by 4 bases, with 11 bases between the two germline ends. The CDR3 region has the DNA TGCGCCAGCAGCCGGGGTCTGGCCACTGAAGCTTTCTTT. Encoded protein: CASSRGLATEAFF.

V usage is TRBV5-1 and J usage is TRBJ1-2; 8 bases fit TRBD1. J lost 8 bases, V lost 4 bases, and 7 bases had no gene match. CDR1 is SGHRS and CDR2 is YFSETQ in the germline V gene. The CDR3 contains 13 residues. CDR3 sequence reads: CASSPGQGLGYTF. Here the CDR3 DNA reads TGCGCCAGCAGCCCCGGACAGGGCTTAGGCTACACCTTC.

This chain connects TRBV12-5 to TRBJ2-1; 11 positions match TRBD2. Germline trimming cut 7 bases from V and 7 bases from J; bases unmatched to any gene: 12. This CDR3 has 16 amino acids. The germline gives CDR1 LGHNT, CDR2 FRNRAP. CDR3 nucleotides: TGTGCTAGTGCCAACGCCCGGCTAGCGGGGGGTAATGAGCAGTTCTTC. Translating gives CASANARLAGGNEQFF.

J is TRBJ1-4 and V is TRBV19; D gene unclear. Looked up from germline, CDR1 is LNHDA and CDR2 is SQIVND (reference sequence). The CDR3 contains 15 residues. The V and J ends lost 3 bases and 8 bases respectively, with 16 bases between them. CDR3 amino acids: CASSIGGIVNEKLFF. The CDR3 coding sequence is TGTGCCAGTAGTATCGGAGGGATTGTAAACGAAAAACTGTTTTTT.

V and J are TRBV15 and TRBJ2-5; 7 bases map to TRBD1. The J call may be mistaken, given a closer DNA end match to TRBJ2-7. The CDR3 is made up of 15 amino acids. Germline V gives CDR1 LNHNV, CDR2 YYDKDF (reference sequence). In nucleotides, the CDR3 is TGTGCCACCAGCGAAAGGACAGGTCATCGCTACGAGCAGTACTTC. Translation: CATSERTGHRYEQYF.

The J gene is TRBJ1-2, the V gene TRBV7-2; no clear D gene. The CDR3 length is 14 residues. CDR1 is SGHTA, CDR2 FQGNSA, per germline. Trimming removed 8 bases from V and 0 bases from J, with 13 bases in between. This CDR3 is CASSPGRANYGYTF. DNA for the CDR3: TGTGCCAGCTCCCCCGGCCGAGCTAACTATGGCTACACCTTC.

Turning to this clone: This specimen includes other DNA sequences encoding the same CDR3. This chain links TRBV20-1 with TRBJ2-5; D call uncertain. Germline V gives CDR1 DFQATT, CDR2 SNEGSKA (reference sequence). V was cut by 3 bases and J by 2 bases, with 4 bases left in between. The CDR3 sequence is 11 residues long. The CDR3 reads CSARGQETQYF. DNA for the CDR3: TGCAGTGCTAGGGGGCAAGAGACCCAGTACTTC.

The chain links TRBV5-4 to TRBJ1-2, with D uncertain. V was pared by 3 bases and J by 4 bases, with 10 bases between. The length of the CDR3 is 13 residues. CDR1 is SGHNT and CDR2 is YYREEE in the germline V gene (reference sequence). CDR3 protein: CASSSDGLYGYTF. The CDR3 nucleotides read TGTGCCAGCAGCTCGGACGGCCTCTATGGCTACACCTTC.

This chain uses TRBV7-8 with TRBJ2-1; weak D call: TRBD2 (6 bases). The V end was cut by 4 bases, the J end by 6 bases, with 13 bases between. The germline V gene encodes CDR1 SGHVS and CDR2 FQNEAQ. The CDR3 runs to 14 residues. CDR3 sequence reads: CASSSGVEGNEQFF. For the CDR3, the DNA is TGTGCCAGCAGCTCGGGGGTTGAAGGCAATGAGCAGTTCTTC.

The chain uses TRBV4-3 and TRBJ1-2; D perhaps matches TRBD1 (5 bases). V shed 4 bases and J shed 8 bases, with 23 bases lying between them. The CDR3 runs 16 residues. Germline V gene sequence: CDR1 LGHNA, CDR2 YSLEER. The CDR3 loop reads CASSPLPRAVSEGYTF. The CDR3 coding sequence is TGCGCCAGCAGCCCCCTACCCAGGGCAGTTTCGGAAGGCTACACCTTC.

CDR3 protein: CASSSFVLPYGYTF. Written as DNA, the CDR3 is TGTGCCAGCAGCTCATTTGTCTTACCCTATGGCTACACCTTC. The chain combines TRBV7-8 with TRBJ1-2; D is uncertain. The CDR3 runs 14 residues. Between the trimmed V and J ends, which lost 4 bases and 4 bases, there was a span of 13 bases. The germline V gene has CDR1 SGHVS and CDR2 FQNEAQ.

The V and J genes are TRBV18 and TRBJ1-1; D may be TRBD1 (6 bases). V shed 6 bases and J shed 0 bases, with 11 bases lying between them. The CDR3 spans 14 residues. The V gene's germline CDR1 is KGHSH and CDR2 LQKENI. CDR3 sequence: CASSGASLNTEAFF. The CDR3 region has the DNA TGTGCCAGCTCGGGGGCGTCCCTGAACACTGAAGCTTTCTTT.

The chain carries TRBV30 and TRBJ1-3; D is perhaps TRBD1 (6 bases). CDR1 and CDR2 (germline): GTSNPN, SVGIG (reference sequence). CDR3 size: 15 residues. Deletions cut 2 bases from V and 15 bases from J, with 26 bases between. CDR3 in DNA: TGTGCCTGGAGTACCGCCGACAGGCATGCGGCGCTGAGATATTTT. Residues: CAWSTADRHAALRYF.

This clone was seen once. The chain links TRBV14 to TRBJ2-1; 7 positions match TRBD1. The length of the CDR3 is 16 residues. Germline CDR1 and CDR2: SGHDN and FVKESK. J was trimmed by 3 bases and V by 2 bases; bases with no gene match: 7. Here the CDR3 DNA reads TGTGCCAGCAGCCAACGACGGGGACAGTACTACAATGAGCAGTTCTTC. Its translation: CASSQRRGQYYNEQFF. The full variable domain, rest sourced from reference TRBV14 and TRBJ2-1, is EAGVTQFPSHSVIEKGQTVTLRCDPISGHDNLYWYRRVMGKEIKFLLHFVKESKQDESGMPNNRFLAERTGGTYSTLKVQPAELEDSGVYFCASSQRRGQYYNEQFFGPGTRLTVL.

The rearrangement links TRBV6-1 to TRBJ1-4; 7 bases fit TRBD1. The CDR3 sequence is 15 residues long. The ends lost 5 bases at V and 4 bases at J; junction bases unmatched: 7. Germline V gives CDR1 MNHNS, CDR2 SASEGT. CDR3 loop: CASSLGTAYNEKLFF. CDR3 in DNA: TGTGCCAGCAGTTTAGGGACAGCATATAATGAAAAACTGTTTTTT.